These T cell receptor beta chains were read from a single sample in a study of CD8 T cells in ankylosing spondylitis. Via MiXCR, TCRdb re-called the 5' RACE reads, giving one row per CDR3 protein. The repertoire has 200,000 to 250,000 distinct CDR3 sequences, more than 25% of them found once; the top ten carry roughly 4%. Source material: blood, either unsorted or a sorted T cell fraction (not recorded which). The receptor source for this set is a male donor with ankylosing spondylitis or in good health (not recorded which). Each CDR3 is given with its conserved first and last residue. D genes are given only for firm matches. Clone size is stated in some rows and not others, as once, few, many or a class when expanded.

D	size	V	length	J	DNA	CDR3
-	-	TRBV27	14	TRBJ2-3	TGTGCCCCAATCCGGGGTCTTGGCACAGATACGCAGTATTTT	CAPIRGLGTDTQYF
-	few	TRBV12-3/TRBV12-4	14	TRBJ2-5	TGTGCCAGCAGACCGGGCCTAGGGTCCGAGACCCAGTACTTC	CASRPGLGSETQYF
TRBD1	few	TRBV20-1	13	TRBJ2-7	TGCAGTGTCCCGACAGGGGGCCCCTACGAGCAGTACTTC	CSVPTGGPYEQYF
-	-	TRBV6-5	17	TRBJ1-2	TGTGCCAGCAGTTACTCGATGTGGGACTTTAGGGCCTCTGGCTACACCTTC	CASSYSMWDFRASGYTF
-	few	TRBV12-3/TRBV12-4	14	TRBJ2-3	TGTGCCAGCAGGTCAGGGGTAGGGACAGATACGCAGTATTTT	CASRSGVGTDTQYF
-	-	TRBV6-1	13	TRBJ1-2	TGTGCCAGCAGTCTGCGGGCAGGCGATGGCTACACCTTC	CASSLRAGDGYTF
-	-	TRBV5-5	14	TRBJ1-1	TGTGCCAGCAGCTTGGCTGGGGAGAACACTGAAGCTTTCTTT	CASSLAGENTEAFF
TRBD1	once	TRBV12-3/TRBV12-4	15	TRBJ2-3	TGTGCCAGCAGGCCGTCGGGACAGGTATCAGATACGCAGTATTTT	CASRPSGQVSDTQYF
-	few	TRBV5-1	15	TRBJ1-1	TGCGCCAGCAGCTTGGGGGACGGAGTGGGCCCTGAAGCTTTCTTT	CASSLGDGVGPEAFF
-	-	TRBV12-3/TRBV12-4	14	TRBJ1-5	TGTGCCAGCAGTTTTGGGGGATTGGGTCAGCCCCAGCATTTT	CASSFGGLGQPQHF
-	-	TRBV29-1	11	TRBJ2-3	TGCAGCGGTAGCCGCACAGATACGCAGTATTTT	CSGSRTDTQYF
-	-	TRBV12-3/TRBV12-4	14	TRBJ2-3	TGTGCCAGCAGCCCCGAGGTCGGGTTAGATACGCAGTATTTT	CASSPEVGLDTQYF
-	few	TRBV25-1	15	TRBJ1-5	TGTGCCAGCAGTGACGGAGGGGATAGCAATCAGCCCCAGCATTTT	CASSDGGDSNQPQHF
-	few	TRBV4-2	13	TRBJ1-1	TGTGCCAGCAGCCAAGGAGTGAACACTGAAGCTTTCTTT	CASSQGVNTEAFF
-	few	TRBV29-1	13	TRBJ2-2	TGCAGCGTTGAAGTACTTCCCGGCGGGGAGCTGTTTTTT	CSVEVLPGGELFF
-	-	TRBV12-3/TRBV12-4	15	TRBJ2-2	TGTGCCAGCAGTTTGGGTCTTCTTAACACCGGGGAGCTGTTTTTT	CASSLGLLNTGELFF
-	few	TRBV7-2	11	TRBJ2-7	TGTGCCAGCAGCCCTTCGGCCCAGCAGTACTTC	CASSPSAQQYF
-	few	TRBV12-5	14	TRBJ2-7	TGTGCTAGTGCCGACGGACAGAAGAGCTACGAGCAGTACTTC	CASADGQKSYEQYF
TRBD1	-	TRBV20-1	14	TRBJ1-5	TGCAGTGCTCAGACAGGGGGCGGCAATCAGCCCCAGCATTTT	CSAQTGGGNQPQHF
TRBD1	-	TRBV20-1	16	TRBJ1-5	TGCAGTGCTAGGGGACAGCCGTATGGGAGCAATCAGCCCCAGCATTTT	CSARGQPYGSNQPQHF
TRBD2	-	TRBV4-1	18	TRBJ2-2	TGCGCCAGCAGCCAAGAGTTAGGGACTAGCGGTTCCACCGGGGAGCTGTTTTTT	CASSQELGTSGSTGELFF
-	-	TRBV12-3/TRBV12-4	15	TRBJ2-1	TGTGCCAGCAGCCTTCTACTGATCGAATACAATGAGCAGTTCTTC	CASSLLLIEYNEQFF
TRBD1	few	TRBV27	11	TRBJ2-5	TGTGCCAGCAGTTCGGTAGGGACAGTATACTTC	CASSSVGTVYF
-	-	TRBV12-3/TRBV12-4	14	TRBJ2-5	TGTGCCAGCAGTGCCCTGGGGCTCCGAGAGACCCAGTACTTC	CASSALGLRETQYF
-	few	TRBV20-1	11	TRBJ2-7	TGCAGTGCTACTACTAGTTACGAGCAGTACTTC	CSATTSYEQYF
TRBD1	-	TRBV12-3/TRBV12-4	14	TRBJ1-6	TGTGCCAGCAACCTCAGGGGGCTAGATTCACCCCTCCACTTT	CASNLRGLDSPLHF
-	many	TRBV12-3/TRBV12-4	12	TRBJ2-3	TGTGCCAGCAGTTTAAGGACAGATACGCAGTATTTT	CASSLRTDTQYF
-	-	TRBV20-1	15	TRBJ2-1	TGCAGTGCTAGAGGAATGGTGACAGCTTACAATGAGGAGTTCTTC	CSARGMVTAYNEEFF
-	-	TRBV27	15	TRBJ1-2	TGTGCCAGCAGTACCCGGACAGTCCCTAACTATGGCTACACCTTC	CASSTRTVPNYGYTF
TRBD1	-	TRBV12-3/TRBV12-4	15	TRBJ2-1	TGTGCCAGCAGTTTCGCAGGGGGTTCCTACAATGAGCAGTTCTTC	CASSFAGGSYNEQFF
-	-	TRBV28	14	TRBJ2-3	TGTGCCAGCAGTTCCATTGCTAGCACAGATACGCAGTATTTT	CASSSIASTDTQYF
-	few	TRBV2	14	TRBJ1-2	TGTGCCAGCACCCTGGACAGATCTGACTATGGCTACACCTTC	CASTLDRSDYGYTF
-	-	TRBV20-1	17	TRBJ1-5	TGCAGTGCTAGAGGCGGGGGAGCGCCCAGGGCGAATCAGCCCCAGCATTTT	CSARGGGAPRANQPQHF
TRBD2	few	TRBV6-5	15	TRBJ2-1	TGTGCCAGCAGTTACTCGTTAGCGGGGGGGGATGAGCAGTTCTTC	CASSYSLAGGDEQFF
TRBD1	-	TRBV7-6	13	TRBJ1-1	TGTGCCAGCAGCCCGGGACAGTACACTGAAGCTTTCTTT	CASSPGQYTEAFF
-	-	TRBV28	12	TRBJ2-5	TGTGCCAGCGGAGAGAGCAAAGAGACCCAGTACTTC	CASGESKETQYF
TRBD2	-	TRBV10-2	15	TRBJ2-3	TGCGCCAGCATTACCGGGACTAGCGGGGGGGATACGCAGTATTTT	CASITGTSGGDTQYF
TRBD2	few	TRBV10-3	13	TRBJ2-7	TGTGCCATCACCGACGGGGGGTTATACGAGCAGTACTTC	CAITDGGLYEQYF
-	few	TRBV6-5	16	TRBJ2-3	TGTGCCAGCAGTTATGGGGGGAGGCTCCCTCGGGATACGCAGTATTTT	CASSYGGRLPRDTQYF
TRBD2	-	TRBV6-1	15	TRBJ2-1	TGTGCCAGCAGGACGGGGGGGTCATCCTACAATGAGCAGTTCTTC	CASRTGGSSYNEQFF
-	few	TRBV27	13	TRBJ2-2	TGTGCCAGCACCCAACAGGGTTCCGGGGAGCTGTTTTTT	CASTQQGSGELFF
TRBD1	-	TRBV10-3	17	TRBJ2-7	TGTGCCATCAGACCCCGAGTTGGGGACAGGGGGGCCTACGAGCAGTACTTC	CAIRPRVGDRGAYEQYF
-	-	TRBV20-1	17	TRBJ1-5	TGCAGTGCTAGAGATCCACTTGAAGAGGTTCCAGGTCAGCCCCAGCATTTT	CSARDPLEEVPGQPQHF
TRBD1	-	TRBV20-1	15	TRBJ1-5	TGCAGTGCTAGAAGAGGGACAGGGGGCACTCAGCCCCAGCATTTT	CSARRGTGGTQPQHF
-	-	TRBV5-1	15	TRBJ2-3	TGCGCCAGCAGCTCGATGCTGGGGGGACATTGGACGCAGTATTTT	CASSSMLGGHWTQYF
TRBD2	few	TRBV5-6	16	TRBJ2-1	TGTGCCAGCAGCTTGGGGACTAGCGGGGGATACAATGAGCAGTTCTTC	CASSLGTSGGYNEQFF
-	-	TRBV12-3/TRBV12-4	15	TRBJ1-1	TGTGCCAGCAGTCGTTTGGACAGCATGAACACTGAAGCTTTCTTT	CASSRLDSMNTEAFF
-	few	TRBV5-6	12	TRBJ2-3	TGTGCCAGCAGCTTGGTTGCGGGGCCACGGGATTTT	CASSLVAGPRDF
-	once	TRBV3-1	15	TRBJ2-5	TGTGCCAGCAGCCATTCTTGGGGCGGACAAGAGACCCAGTACTTC	CASSHSWGGQETQYF
-	few	TRBV20-1	15	TRBJ2-7	TGCAGTGCTAAGTCGGGGGCCCCGGGCTCCTACGAGCAGTACTTC	CSAKSGAPGSYEQYF